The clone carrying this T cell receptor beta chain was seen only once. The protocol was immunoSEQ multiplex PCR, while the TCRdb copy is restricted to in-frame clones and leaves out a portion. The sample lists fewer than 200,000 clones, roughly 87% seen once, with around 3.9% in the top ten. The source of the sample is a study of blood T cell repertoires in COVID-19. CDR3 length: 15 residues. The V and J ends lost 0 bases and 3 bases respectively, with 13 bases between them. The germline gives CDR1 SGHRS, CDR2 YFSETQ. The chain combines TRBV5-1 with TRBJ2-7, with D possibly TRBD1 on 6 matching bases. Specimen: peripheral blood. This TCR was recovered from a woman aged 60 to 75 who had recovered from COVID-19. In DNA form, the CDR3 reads TGCGCCAGCAGCTTGGCACAGGGTGGGGGCTACGAGCAGTACTTC. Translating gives CASSLAQGGGYEQYF. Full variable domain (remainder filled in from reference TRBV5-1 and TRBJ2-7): KAGVTQTPRYLIKTRGQQVTLSCSPISGHRSVSWYQQTPGQGLQFLFEYFSETQRNKGNFPGRFSGRQFSNSRSEMNVSTLELGDSALYLCASSLAQGGGYEQYFGPGTRLTVT.